These 10 T cell receptor beta chains share one sample of origin, sequenced in a study of blood T cell repertoires in COVID-19. Profiled with immunoSEQ multiplex PCR; TCRdb holds only in-frame clones, not every one. The table lists about 180,000 clones, about four fifths of them singletons, with under 8.5% in the top ten. The sample consisted of peripheral blood. Source of these receptors: a human donor in a cohort sampled during active COVID-19.

The chain employs TRBV19 and TRBJ2-7; 9 bases match TRBD1. After removal of 6 bases from V and 2 bases from J, the junction contained 5 bases not matched to a gene. CDR1 is LNHDA and CDR2 is SQIVND in the germline V gene (reference sequence). The CDR3 spans 14 residues. CDR3 region: CASRKGQGTYEQYF. CDR3 nucleotide sequence: TGTGCCAGTAGGAAGGGACAGGGAACCTACGAGCAGTACTTC. The full variable domain, in which reference TRBV19 and TRBJ2-7 provide the parts outside the CDR3, is DGGITQSPKYLFRKEGQNVTLSCEQNLNHDAMYWYRQDPGQGLRLIYYSQIVNDFQKGDIAEGYSVSREKKESFPLTVTSAQKNPTAFYLCASRKGQGTYEQYFGPGTRLTVT.

The chain combines TRBV10-1 with TRBJ2-1, with 14 bases aligning to TRBD2. The germline V gene encodes CDR1 WNHNN and CDR2 SYGVQD (reference sequence). The CDR3 totals 17 residues. The V gene end was trimmed by 6 bases and the J gene end by 4 bases; junction bases not matched to a gene: 8. CDR3 protein: CASRDRGTSGGYNEQFF. CDR3 nucleotides: TGCGCCAGCAGAGACAGAGGGACTAGCGGGGGTTACAATGAGCAGTTCTTC.

The V call is TRBV4-1, the J call TRBJ1-1; 7 bases fit TRBD1. CDR3 size: 15 residues. Germline V gene data show CDR1 as MGHRA and CDR2 as YSYEKL. V shed 1 base, J shed 3 bases, and the junction held 5 bases outside the gene matches. DNA of the CDR3: TGCGCCAGCAGCCAAGCGTCAGGGGGATACACTGAAGCTTTCTTT. Translated, it gives CASSQASGGYTEAFF.

In this sample, this clone turned up once. The rearrangement links TRBV5-3 to TRBJ2-7; perhaps TRBD1 as D (6 bases). TRBV5-3 is an open reading frame, and its role is uncertain. The CDR3 contains 17 residues. V shed 3 bases and J shed 1 base, with 20 bases lying between them. Written as DNA, the CDR3 is TGTGCCAGAAGCTCGACTCCAACCGGGACACGGTCCTACGAGCAGTACTTC. It is translated as CARSSTPTGTRSYEQYF.

Only a few counts were recorded for this clone. The V and J genes are TRBV14 and TRBJ2-1; 7 nucleotides agree with TRBD1. This CDR3 is 17 amino acids long. With 4 bases clipped from V and 0 bases from J, the junction kept 9 bases outside the gene matches. Germline V lookup: CDR1 SGHDN, CDR2 FVKESK. The CDR3 here is CASSRFETGSSYNEQFF. The CDR3 nucleotides are TGTGCCAGCAGCCGATTTGAGACAGGGAGCTCCTACAATGAGCAGTTCTTC. The full variable domain, with the rest looked up from reference TRBV14 and TRBJ2-1, is EAGVTQFPSHSVIEKGQTVTLRCDPISGHDNLYWYRRVMGKEIKFLLHFVKESKQDESGMPNNRFLAERTGGTYSTLKVQPAELEDSGVYFCASSRFETGSSYNEQFFGPGTRLTVL.

This clone appeared once. The chain recombines TRBV24-1 with TRBJ2-2, with 11 bases identical to TRBD2. This CDR3 comprises 19 residues. Germline V CDR1 and CDR2: KGHDR, SFDVKD. The J segment lost 1 base and the V segment lost 4 bases, leaving 10 bases of the junction unmatched. The chain's CDR3 is CATSDKTSGDILNTGELFF. The CDR3 DNA is TGTGCCACCAGTGACAAGACTAGCGGGGATATCTTGAACACCGGGGAGCTGTTTTTT.

The rearrangement links TRBV2 to TRBJ2-2; the D gene is possibly TRBD1 (6 bases). The germline V gene encodes CDR1 SNHLY and CDR2 FYNNEI. The CDR3 runs to 15 residues. Trimming removed 7 bases at V and 2 bases at J, with 14 bases between. CDR3: CASTNEGENTGELFF. Here the CDR3 DNA reads TGTGCCAGCACGAATGAGGGGGAAAACACCGGGGAGCTGTTTTTT.

This chain connects TRBV6-2 or TRBV6-3 to TRBJ2-7; 9 nucleotides align to TRBD1. The J segment lost 0 bases and the V segment lost 2 bases, leaving 2 bases of the junction unmatched. Germline V lookup: CDR1 MNHEY, CDR2 SVGEGT. This CDR3 is built from 15 residues. CDR3 DNA: TGTGCCAGCAGTTACGGGACAGGGAACTCCTACGAGCAGTACTTC. It translates to CASSYGTGNSYEQYF.

J is TRBJ1-1 and V is TRBV19, with TRBD1 matching over 10 bases. CDR3 length: 15 residues. V was clipped by 5 bases and J by 5 bases; unmatched bases: 8. CDR1 is LNHDA and CDR2 is SQIVND in the germline V gene (reference sequence). The CDR3 is CASSPGTGEGTEAFF. The CDR3 nucleotides read TGTGCCAGTAGTCCAGGGACAGGGGAGGGTACTGAAGCTTTCTTT.

The chain couples TRBV13 to TRBJ1-2, with TRBD1 as a possible D gene (5 bases). V dropped 0 bases and J dropped 7 bases, with 18 bases sitting between them. CDR3 size: 16 residues. Germline V CDR1 and CDR2: PRHDT, FYEKMQ (reference sequence). CDR3 region: CASSLGPGGGRSGYTF. The CDR3 DNA reads TGTGCCAGCAGCTTAGGCCCAGGCGGGGGGAGGAGTGGCTACACCTTC.